One sample yielded the 13 T cell receptor beta chains listed below, sequenced in a study of blood T cells in healthy people across ages. Combining a sample-barcoded 5' primer with a J-beta primer mix, a second PCR ran for 7 to 11 cycles. TCRdb passed the 5' RACE reads through MiXCR, listing each CDR3 protein once. Altogether 650,000 to 700,000 distinct CDR3 sequences are present, 52% being singletons, with the ten largest covering around an eighth. The sequenced material came from blood. Source of these receptors: an elderly woman in good health.

This clonotype showed up many times. The chain combines TRBV25-1 with TRBJ2-3; 7 nucleotides line up with TRBD2. From germline, CDR1 is MGHDK and CDR2 SYGVNS. The CDR3 is 16 amino acids. V lost 1 base and J lost 2; bases outside the gene matches: 6. The CDR3 DNA sequence: TGTGCCAGCAGTGAATTCAGAAGCGGGGACACAGATACGCAGTATTTT. Amino acid sequence: CASSEFRSGDTDTQYF.

The V and J genes are TRBV13 and TRBJ2-4, with D unresolved. V was cut by 4 bases and J by 0 bases, with 7 bases left in between. The germline V gene has CDR1 PRHDT and CDR2 FYEKMQ (reference sequence). The CDR3 runs to 14 residues. DNA of the CDR3: TGTGCCAGCAGCTCATGGGTAGCCAAAAACATTCAGTACTTC. The encoded protein is CASSSWVAKNIQYF.

This clonotype was recorded a few times. The V gene is TRBV12-3 or TRBV12-4, the J gene TRBJ2-3, with D possibly matching TRBD2 (5 bases). CDR3 size: 15 residues. The V gene lost 6 bases and the J gene lost 3 bases, with 16 bases spanning the gap. In DNA, the CDR3 is TGTGCCAGCAGCCCACCGGGAATTGCAACAGATACGCAGTATTTT. As protein: CASSPPGIATDTQYF.

Many counts were recorded for this clonotype. The chain links TRBV20-1 to TRBJ2-1, with 12 bases aligning to TRBD2. Germline V gene sequence: CDR1 DFQATT, CDR2 SNEGSKA (reference sequence). This CDR3 comprises 14 residues. V gave up 6 bases and J gave up 6 bases; unmatched junction bases: 6. The DNA of the CDR3 is TGCAGTGCAACACTAGCGGGGGGTATCAATGAGCAGTTCTTC. Amino acid sequence: CSATLAGGINEQFF.

This clonotype was recorded many times. This chain links TRBV27 with TRBJ1-5; the D is unclear. Per germline, CDR1 MNHEY and CDR2 SMNVEV (reference sequence). The CDR3 consists of 13 residues. V was pared by 8 bases and J by 7 bases, with 15 bases between. As DNA, the CDR3 is TGTGCCAGCTCCCGAACCGGGAGACAGCCCCAGCATTTT. It yields the protein CASSRTGRQPQHF.

A remark on this clonotype: Compared with germline, one end of the junction differs, possibly owing to a read error. The chain links TRBV10-3 to TRBJ1-2; no definite D call. CDR1 ENHRY and CDR2 SYGVKD come from the germline V gene. This CDR3 comprises 16 residues. CDR3 nucleotides: TGTGCCATCGGTGATGAGGCGAGAATGGGGTTTGATGGCTACACCTTC. As protein: CAIGDEARMGFDGYTF.

The rearrangement links TRBV7-2 to TRBJ2-3; the match to TRBD2 covers 14 bases. Germline V gene lookup returns CDR1 SGHTA and CDR2 FQGNSA. The ends lost 1 base at V and 2 bases at J; junction bases unmatched: 5. The CDR3 extends over 18 amino acids. In nucleotides, the CDR3 is TGTGCCAGCAGCTTAGGACTAGCGGGGGGGCCCCTCACAGATACGCAGTATTTT. Residues: CASSLGLAGGPLTDTQYF.

The chain has TRBV29-1 and TRBJ1-3; no clear D gene. Germline V gives CDR1 SQVTM, CDR2 ANQGSEA. Trimming left V 4 bases short and J 0 bases short, with 7 bases between. The CDR3 spans 13 residues. In DNA form, the CDR3 reads TGCAGCGTTGGGAGGGCCTCTGGAAACACCATATATTTT. Translating gives CSVGRASGNTIYF.

The rearrangement joins TRBV12-3 or TRBV12-4 to TRBJ2-1, with 11 bases that match TRBD2. The CDR3 runs to 16 residues. Trimming at V came to 5 bases and at J to 7 bases, leaving 10 bases not matched to a gene. The CDR3 sequence is CASSIGSSGRTNEQFF. CDR3 DNA sequence: TGTGCCAGCAGTATAGGGTCTAGCGGGAGGACGAATGAGCAGTTCTTC.

As regards this clonotype: With a much larger clone just one base away, this may be a read error. The chain joins TRBV7-2 to TRBJ2-1, with TRBD2 matching over 13 bases. Germline V gives CDR1 SGHTA, CDR2 FQGNSA. CDR3 length: 19 amino acids. CDR3 nucleotides: TGTGCCAGCAGCTCCAGACTAGCGGGGGGCCCGTCATCCTACAATGGGCAGTTCTTC. It encodes CASSSRLAGGPSSYNGQFF. The variable domain in full, with the rest retrieved from reference TRBV7-2 and TRBJ2-1, is GAGVSQSPSNKVTEKGKDVELRCDPISGHTALYWYRQSLGQGLEFLIYFQGNSAPDKSGLPSDRFSAERTGGSVSTLTIQRTQQEDSAVYLCASSSRLAGGPSSYNGQFFGPGTRLTVL.

The V call is TRBV3-1, the J call TRBJ2-7, with TRBD2 matching over 11 bases. Losses at the gene ends were 1 base for V and 6 bases for J; bases not matched to a gene: 5. CDR1 and CDR2 (germline): LGHDT, YNNKEL (reference sequence). This CDR3 contains 15 residues. CDR3 sequence reads: CASSQVTSGSSEQYF. DNA for the CDR3: TGTGCCAGCAGCCAAGTCACTAGCGGGAGTAGCGAGCAGTACTTC.

At least ten counts were recorded for this clonotype. V gene TRBV29-1 combines with J gene TRBJ2-1; no definite D call. Germline CDR1 reads SQVTM; CDR2 reads ANQGSEA. CDR3 length: 11 amino acids. The CDR3 here is CAVAQYNEQFF. In nucleotides, the CDR3 is TGCGCGGTAGCACAGTACAATGAGCAGTTCTTC.

This chain links TRBV7-9 with TRBJ2-1; D uncertain. The CDR3 has 14 amino acids. V was shortened by 2 bases and J by 9 bases, with 14 bases between the two germline ends. The germline gives CDR1 SEHNR, CDR2 FQNEAQ (reference sequence). CDR3 in amino acids: CASSLMDENSEQFF. CDR3 nucleotide sequence: TGTGCCAGCAGCTTAATGGACGAGAACAGTGAGCAGTTCTTC.